This T cell receptor (beta chain) was identified during a study of T cell repertoires in ileal Crohn's disease. Study details: Every patient was operated on for stricturing (approximately 60%) or penetrating (39%) complications.

V shed 3 bases and J shed 6 bases, with 14 bases lying between them. In germline, CDR1 is SNHLY, CDR2 FYNNEI. The CDR3 length is 14 residues. Clones were sequenced by immunoSEQ multiplex PCR, and TCRdb holds only the in-frame ones, with some missing. This sample has about 7,400 clones; roughly 81% occur once, and the top ten carry 4.5% to 5%. The receptor was derived from an adult with Crohn's disease. This rearrangement joins TRBV2 to TRBJ1-2, with D unresolved. Sequencing was carried out using ileal tissue. The CDR3 here is CASSEYSLKDGYTF. CDR3 in DNA: TGTGCCAGCAGTGAGTACAGCCTAAAGGATGGCTACACCTTC.